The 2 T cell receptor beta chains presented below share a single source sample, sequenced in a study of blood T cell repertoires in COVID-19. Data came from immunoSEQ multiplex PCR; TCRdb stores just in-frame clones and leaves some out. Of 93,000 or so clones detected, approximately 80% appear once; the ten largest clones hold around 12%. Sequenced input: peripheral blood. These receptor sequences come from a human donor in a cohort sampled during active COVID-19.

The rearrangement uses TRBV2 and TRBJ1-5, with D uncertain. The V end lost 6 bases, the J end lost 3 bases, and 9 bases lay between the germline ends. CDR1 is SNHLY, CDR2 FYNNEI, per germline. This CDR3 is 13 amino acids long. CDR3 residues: CASREVLNQPQHF. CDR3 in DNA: TGTGCCAGCAGGGAGGTCCTCAATCAGCCCCAGCATTTT. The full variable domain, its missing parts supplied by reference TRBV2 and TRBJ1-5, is EPEVTQTPSHQVTQMGQEVILRCVPISNHLYFYWYRQILGQKVEFLVSFYNNEISEKSEIFDDQFSVERPDGSNFTLKIRSTKLEDSAMYFCASREVLNQPQHFGDGTRLSIL.

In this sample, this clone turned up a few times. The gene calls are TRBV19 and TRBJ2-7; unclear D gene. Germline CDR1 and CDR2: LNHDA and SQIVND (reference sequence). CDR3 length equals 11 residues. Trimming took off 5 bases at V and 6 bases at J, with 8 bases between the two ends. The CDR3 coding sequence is TGTGCCAGTAGTGGAGCATCCGAGCAGTACTTC. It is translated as CASSGASEQYF.